This TCR beta chain was identified during a study of T cell repertoires in cytomegalovirus infection. TCRdb re-analysed the reads in MiXCR, keeping a single row per CDR3 protein. The sample carries hundreds of thousands of distinct CDR3 sequences, approximately 32% recorded once. Worth noting for this clonotype: Its antigen is unidentified.

Looked up from germline, CDR1 is LNHDA and CDR2 is SQIVND (reference sequence). V lost 4 bases to trimming and J lost 6 bases, with 21 bases between them. CDR3 length equals 16 residues. The sample consisted of cultured CD8+ T cells from PBMCs, taken from culture after CMV antigen stimulation. The chain has TRBV19 and TRBJ2-5, with D tentatively TRBD1 (8 bases). The source is a human donor in good health (CMV status not recorded). Some clones in this sample may be carry-over from other donors' samples. Written as DNA, the CDR3 is TGTGCCAGTAGTAGCCCCGAGGACAGGGAGGGGAAGACCCAGTACTTC. Translation gives CASSSPEDREGKTQYF.